This TCR beta chain was captured by sequencing in a study of cytomegalovirus exposure and HLA in healthy donors (dated by TCRdb to the late 2010s). Regarding the study in general: An earlier analysis of under 600 of the donors reported about 250 Gb of sequence data and approximately 110 million unique TCR beta sequences from about 200 million T cells. Around 330 gigabases of sequencing data and approximately 92 million unique TCR sequences made up an early release that covered approximately 700 HLA-typed donors. Among the approximately 420 genotyped donors, approximately 81% belonged to the genetic ancestry cluster associated with self-reported Caucasian donors. The study was designed to test whether signatures of past pathogen exposure could be identified by cataloging public T cell receptors. Using immunosequencing, the study profiled T cell repertoires from 666 subjects and related those repertoires to cytomegalovirus serostatus. Besides the first cohort of approximately 710 subjects, a separate validation cohort made up of 95 to 150 different subjects was used. To predict cytomegalovirus infection status, the study combined high-throughput TCR immunosequencing, statistical association of individual TCRs with disease status, and machine learning. A later analysis re-analyzed previously published TCR beta repertoires from about 730 donors and added high-resolution HLA genotyping to study TCR occurrence patterns. The later analysis used no new phenotypic data to find candidate immune exposures, relying instead on TCR beta sequences and their occurrence across donors. To decide whether each TCR beta V gene segment behaved as functional or pseudogenic, an earlier analysis of fewer than 750 of the donors relied on high-throughput TCR beta sequencing. Donor age, sex, ethnicity and CMV serostatus were compiled together with the repertoire data. Genome-wide SNP genotypes for about three fifths of the roughly 700 donors were used in a later genetic analysis, which treated that subset as a discovery cohort. All discovery cohort repertoires had been generated using a single sequencing platform. Class I and class II HLA loci were covered by the typing at four-digit resolution. The number of donors typed differed by locus, with roughly 620-630 for A, B, C, DRB1 and DQB1, 522 for DQA1, under 610 for DPA1, and under 490 for DPB1. A few DR-DQ haplotypes were treated as single units for association and clustering because of strong linkage in the cohort. Across some 400 genotyped donors of the cohort, an average of roughly 200,000 unique TCR beta nucleotide sequences per donor were sequenced, and approximately 19% of those sequences were non-productive. Beyond this particular receptor, the publication reports: Because counts were too low, about 17 rarely observed V segments, including chromosome 9 orphons, were excluded from the earlier analysis of around 640 of the donors. A later analysis reported that several top co-occurrence clusters appeared linked to parvovirus B19, influenza, CMV and Epstein-Barr virus. A cluster of highly shared sequence variants was judged likely to represent a technical artifact of the sequencing pipeline. The only immune exposure information available for the cohort was CMV serostatus. Broadly in line with IMGT annotations, most TCR beta V segments showed up in productive rearrangements about 87% or about 30% of the time in an earlier analysis of approximately 640 of the donors. An association between a missense DCLRE1C variant and V-gene and J-gene trimming of TCR beta chains was found in a later genetic analysis and replicated in an independent cohort. Specific HLA alleles were associated with roughly 17,000 TCR beta sequences at a false discovery rate of 0.05 in a later analysis. In a later analysis, HLA-associated TCR beta chains showed more clonal expansion and lower generation probabilities than non-associated chains that were equally common. Because some donors lacked HLA typing at each locus, the association tests relied only on the typed subset. The study listed 164 TCR beta chains as associated with cytomegalovirus. According to a later analysis, most CMV-associated TCR beta chains appeared to be HLA-restricted, and the HLA associations seemed to be driven largely by CMV exposure. According to a later genetic analysis, donors in an Asian-associated ancestry cluster had fewer N-insertions in productive TCRs than the approximately 630-donor mean. The classifier was reported to diagnose cytomegalovirus status with high specificity and sensitivity in both the original cohort and the validation cohort. Some IMGT-functional V segments, including TRBV6-2 and TRBV6-3, could not be told apart with the 87-base-pair reads, so those segments were excluded. Linkage disequilibrium might explain the correlated functional status among segregating V segments, but an unknown experimental factor could not be ruled out. It was suggested by the authors that the approach could potentially be generalized to other disease states and immunological phenotypes. This cohort had only TCR beta chains sequenced, and the lack of alpha or paired-chain data limited which features could be detected. A further reported finding was that TCR beta sequences accurately predicted the HLA-A and HLA-B alleles for most subjects in the first cohort. The presence/absence analyses assumed that sequencing depth was roughly uniform across donors, and that assumption may not be true. A later analysis found that TCR association rates varied across HLA loci, with DRB1 alleles showing the most associated TCRs and HLA-C alleles the fewest. When HLA alleles, especially DR and DQ, strongly co-occurred, TCR associations were difficult to assign to individual alleles. Across donors, most TCR sequences were observed very rarely, whereas some public TCRs were present in many individuals. In vitro tests confirmed that a few of the cytomegalovirus-associated TCR beta chains recognize cytomegalovirus antigens.

About this clone itself: No antigen is known for it. No base qualities exist here, and no much larger clone lies one base off it.

In total, approximately 610 healthy bone marrow donors made up the cohort. Cohort members were all nominally healthy when sampled, although unrecorded immune exposures were likely present. The donor was CMV seropositive and was included in the group of 250 to 300 seropositive cohort members. Each donor provided a peripheral blood sample, and peripheral blood mononuclear cells were used for TCR beta sequencing. The Qiagen DNeasy Blood Extraction Kit was used to extract genomic DNA from the blood cell samples. CDR1 and CDR2, looked up from the germline V gene, are SQVTM and ANQGSEA. V is cut back by 3 bases and J by 10 bases, with 10 bases in the junction unmatched. Taken from cysteine to phenylalanine, the CDR3 has 14 residues. Only the CDR3 part of the read is kept: 42 bases, read in frame from the first base. To prepare the library, the immunoSEQ multiplex PCR assay was applied. The multiplex PCR relied on a mix of 60 forward primers for TCR Vbeta segments and 13 reverse primers for TCR Jbeta segments. Amplification of the CDR3 region of rearranged TCR beta genes was performed with a multiplex PCR assay on genomic DNA. Amplified TCR beta libraries were sequenced as 87-base-pair reads on the Illumina HiSeq System. Per the original workflow: A later analysis counted 75 million to 100 million unique TCR beta chains across the 666 repertoires, and roughly 9.9 million of these chains were shared by at least two donors. To remove PCR and sequencing errors, raw reads were error-corrected and collapsed into unique sequences using a nearest-neighbor algorithm that merged closely related sequences. CDR3 sequences were aligned to IMGT reference sequences to assign V, D and J gene segments. For a sequence to be retained, a match of at least six nucleotides to both a V gene segment and a J gene segment was required. Rearrangements were called productive when the CDR3 lacked stop codons and stayed in frame with V and J; all others were non-productive. Following IMGT convention, CDR3 was defined as the stretch from the second conserved V-encoded cysteine to the conserved J-encoded phenylalanine. Sequences without an unambiguous match to a single V gene segment were excluded from the earlier analysis of several hundred of the donors. In an earlier analysis of almost 600 of the donors, a V segment was called functional when productive rearrangements were above 56.7%, and segregating when the standard deviation between donors exceeded 5%. A statistical classification framework was built for diagnosing cytomegalovirus status from the catalog of TCR beta chain sequences. A later analysis assigned V and J genes by comparing TCR nucleotide sequences with IMGT/GENE-DB human TR gene sequences. The TCRdist pipeline was used in a later analysis to assign CDR3 sequences and most-parsimonious VDJ recombination scenarios. In a later analysis, each TCR beta chain was defined by its CDR3 amino acid sequence together with its V-gene family, and reads lacking a unique V-gene family were excluded. As a way to deal with suspected cross-contamination and a sequencing artifact, a later analysis dropped approximately 590 nucleotide sequences that were highly shared and had low generation probability. In a later analysis, a clonal expansion index for each public chain was calculated from normalized within-repertoire ranks of inferred template counts. In a later analysis, generation probabilities were computed using a VDJ recombination model fitted to out-of-frame rearrangements, and the results were checked against IGoR. In a later analysis, TCR-TCR, TCR-HLA and TCR-CMV co-occurrence was scored with hypergeometric tests, and a repertoire-size bias correction was applied to TCR pairs. To estimate false discovery rates, a later analysis permuted the HLA or CMV assignments 20 times. A later analysis grouped co-occurring TCRs with DBSCAN, adding TCRdist sequence similarity when clustering within HLA-allele-positive subsets. Co-occurrence clustering excluded repertoires with fewer than 30,000 or more than 120,000 public chains, plus five with anomalous nucleotide sharing. In its TCRdb copy, this immuneACCESS table keeps in-frame sequences only and misses some clones. Where compared with another copy, unresolved V genes explain less than half of these, and the others have no known cause. V and J calls and clone size are as listed in that table; D and trimming were resolved from the DNA. This sample holds some 130,000 clones; about 70% were observed only once. The top ten clonotypes cover roughly 3% of the sample.

The TCR originated in a woman in her sixties or seventies in good health and CMV-seropositive. Rearrangement joined TRBV29-1 to TRBJ2-3; TRBD2 matches 10 bases in the middle. The sequenced sample was PBMCs. The sequence in DNA is TGCAGCGTTGAGTTGGGGCTAGCGGGGGAGCCGCAGTATTTT. It specifies CSVELGLAGEPQYF.